The rows below give T cell receptor beta chains drawn from one sample of a study of regulatory T cells in long-lasting Graves disease. TCRdb fed the multiplex PCR reads into MiXCR, producing one record per CDR3 protein. This table has around 420,000 distinct CDR3 sequences, approximately 16% appearing once. A further study also used this sample, focusing on T cells in Graves' hyperthyroidism and ophthalmopathy.

Source: peripheral blood mononuclear cells (PBMCs), taken at new diagnosis, from a patient treated with antithyroid drugs. These receptors were obtained from a woman aged 40 to 50 with Graves disease. Both conserved end residues are part of each CDR3. Each record gives: D gene, V gene, J gene, clone size, CDR3 DNA, CDR3 protein. D genes are given only for firm matches. Size is omitted from some rows. Given values are once, few, many or a class for expanded clones.

d_gene: NA
v_gene: TRBV7-8
j_gene: TRBJ1-5
abundance: NA
CDR3nt: TGTGCCAGCAGCTTAGGTTCGGGTCAGATAAATCAGCCCCAGCATTTT
CDR3aa: CASSLGSGQINQPQHF

d_gene: NA
v_gene: TRBV20-1
j_gene: TRBJ2-3
abundance: few
CDR3nt: TGCAGTGCTAGAGATTACTTTTCAAGGACAGGGCGCAGGGGAGGGGCGCAGTATTTT
CDR3aa: CSARDYFSRTGRRGGAQYF

d_gene: TRBD2
v_gene: TRBV6-1
j_gene: TRBJ2-1
abundance: many
CDR3nt: TGTGCCAGCAAAATAGGACTAGCGGCTAACAATGAGCAGTTCTTC
CDR3aa: CASKIGLAANNEQFF

d_gene: NA
v_gene: TRBV7-9
j_gene: TRBJ1-5
abundance: NA
CDR3nt: TGTGCCAGCAGCTTAGGGGTTCAGGGGTTTAGCAATCAGCCCCAGCATTTT
CDR3aa: CASSLGVQGFSNQPQHF

d_gene: NA
v_gene: TRBV20-1
j_gene: TRBJ1-1
abundance: many
CDR3nt: TGCAGTGCTCGGCCGGGACCTAAGAACACTGAAGCTTTCTTT
CDR3aa: CSARPGPKNTEAFF

d_gene: NA
v_gene: TRBV29-1
j_gene: TRBJ1-1
abundance: many
CDR3nt: TGCAGCGTTTGGTCCAGGAACACTGAAGCTTTCTTT
CDR3aa: CSVWSRNTEAFF

d_gene: NA
v_gene: TRBV4-1
j_gene: TRBJ1-4
abundance: NA
CDR3nt: TGCGCCAGCAGCCACTCCTACCGGACACCCGGGCGGGGTAATGAAAAACTGTTTTTT
CDR3aa: CASSHSYRTPGRGNEKLFF

d_gene: TRBD2
v_gene: TRBV28
j_gene: TRBJ2-5
abundance: many
CDR3nt: TGTGCCAGCAAGAGTAGCGGGAGGGGGGACAGGGAGACCCAGTACTTC
CDR3aa: CASKSSGRGDRETQYF

d_gene: NA
v_gene: TRBV10-2
j_gene: TRBJ1-1
abundance: few
CDR3nt: TGCGCCAGCAGTGAGTCTGGGCACCCCTCGTCTGAAGCTTTCTTT
CDR3aa: CASSESGHPSSEAFF

d_gene: NA
v_gene: TRBV12-3/TRBV12-4
j_gene: TRBJ2-7
abundance: many
CDR3nt: TGTGCCAGCAGCCACGGGACGGGGGAGCAGTACTTC
CDR3aa: CASSHGTGEQYF

d_gene: NA
v_gene: TRBV12-3/TRBV12-4
j_gene: TRBJ2-2
abundance: many
CDR3nt: TGTGCCAGCAGTTTAGCGTCAGGTGGGGGGGAGCTGTTTTTT
CDR3aa: CASSLASGGGELFF

d_gene: TRBD2
v_gene: TRBV25-1
j_gene: TRBJ2-1
abundance: NA
CDR3nt: TGTGCCAGCAGTGAAAGCGGGAGTATCCATGAGCAGTTCTTC
CDR3aa: CASSESGSIHEQFF

d_gene: NA
v_gene: TRBV20-1
j_gene: TRBJ2-5
abundance: NA
CDR3nt: TGCAGTGCTAGAGATCAAGTTTGGGAGACCCAGTACTTC
CDR3aa: CSARDQVWETQYF

d_gene: NA
v_gene: TRBV27
j_gene: TRBJ2-1
abundance: many
CDR3nt: TGTGCCAGCAGTTCGAGGCTTCCTCTTGGAGATGAGCAGTTCTTC
CDR3aa: CASSSRLPLGDEQFF

d_gene: TRBD2
v_gene: TRBV3-1
j_gene: TRBJ2-7
abundance: NA
CDR3nt: TGTGCCAGCAGCGCCGGGACTACCCACTACGAGCAGTACTTC
CDR3aa: CASSAGTTHYEQYF

d_gene: NA
v_gene: TRBV18
j_gene: TRBJ2-6
abundance: NA
CDR3nt: TGTGCCAGCTCACCAAAAGGAAACTCTGGGGCCAACGTCCTGACTTTC
CDR3aa: CASSPKGNSGANVLTF

d_gene: NA
v_gene: TRBV11-3
j_gene: TRBJ1-1
abundance: many
CDR3nt: TGTGCCAGCAGCTTAGGTGCAGGGTTCTTT
CDR3aa: CASSLGAGFF

d_gene: TRBD1
v_gene: TRBV28
j_gene: TRBJ2-5
abundance: NA
CDR3nt: TGTGCCAGCAGTTTACCCGGGACAGGAGGGACCCAGTACTTC
CDR3aa: CASSLPGTGGTQYF

d_gene: TRBD2
v_gene: TRBV9
j_gene: TRBJ2-3
abundance: many
CDR3nt: TGTGCCAGCAGCAGGGGGGGACTAGCAAAAGATACGCAGTATTTT
CDR3aa: CASSRGGLAKDTQYF

d_gene: NA
v_gene: TRBV24-1
j_gene: TRBJ2-1
abundance: few
CDR3nt: TGTGCCACCAGTGATACCCCGGGACCACACGCTTACAATGAGCAGTTCTTC
CDR3aa: CATSDTPGPHAYNEQFF

d_gene: NA
v_gene: TRBV12-3/TRBV12-4
j_gene: TRBJ2-1
abundance: many
CDR3nt: TGTGCCAGCAGTTTGGACTATGGCGAGCAGTTCTTC
CDR3aa: CASSLDYGEQFF

d_gene: TRBD2
v_gene: TRBV25-1
j_gene: TRBJ2-3
abundance: NA
CDR3nt: TGTGCCAGCAGTGAGGGGGGGGGCACAGATACGCAGTATTTT
CDR3aa: CASSEGGGTDTQYF

d_gene: TRBD1
v_gene: TRBV2
j_gene: TRBJ2-3
abundance: many
CDR3nt: TGTGCCAGCAGGGAGGACAGGGTTAAAGATACGCAGTATTTT
CDR3aa: CASREDRVKDTQYF

d_gene: NA
v_gene: TRBV12-3/TRBV12-4
j_gene: TRBJ2-2
abundance: many
CDR3nt: TGTGCCAGCCTCCTAGCCGGGGAGCTGTTTTTT
CDR3aa: CASLLAGELFF

d_gene: TRBD1
v_gene: TRBV7-2
j_gene: TRBJ1-2
abundance: many
CDR3nt: TGTGCCAGCAGCTTAGTTAGACAGGGCTCAACTAAGGGCTACACCTTC
CDR3aa: CASSLVRQGSTKGYTF

d_gene: NA
v_gene: TRBV6-5
j_gene: TRBJ2-5
abundance: few
CDR3nt: TGTGCCAGCAGTTACCCAGGGCGAGAGACCCAGTACTTC
CDR3aa: CASSYPGRETQYF

d_gene: NA
v_gene: TRBV29-1
j_gene: TRBJ2-5
abundance: many
CDR3nt: TGCAGCGTTGTAGCGGACCAAGAGACCCAGTACTTC
CDR3aa: CSVVADQETQYF

d_gene: TRBD2
v_gene: TRBV3-1
j_gene: TRBJ2-3
abundance: NA
CDR3nt: TGTGCCAGCAGCCCTAGCGCGGGAGGGGGAGATACGCAGTATTTT
CDR3aa: CASSPSAGGGDTQYF

d_gene: TRBD2
v_gene: TRBV9
j_gene: TRBJ2-1
abundance: few
CDR3nt: TGTGCCAGCAGCGTAGTCGGTAGCGGGAGCTCCAATGAGCAGTTCTTC
CDR3aa: CASSVVGSGSSNEQFF

d_gene: TRBD2
v_gene: TRBV2
j_gene: TRBJ2-1
abundance: many
CDR3nt: TGTGCCAGCAGAGACGGGACTAGCGAGAAGCTCTACAATGAGCAGTTCTTC
CDR3aa: CASRDGTSEKLYNEQFF

d_gene: NA
v_gene: TRBV3-1
j_gene: TRBJ1-5
abundance: NA
CDR3nt: TGTGCCAGCAGCCCTTCGACTAGTCGGGAGCCCCAGCATTTT
CDR3aa: CASSPSTSREPQHF

d_gene: TRBD1
v_gene: TRBV20-1
j_gene: TRBJ1-1
abundance: many
CDR3nt: TGCAGTGCTAGAGATATCGAGGGGGCTTGGAACACTGAAGCTTTCTTT
CDR3aa: CSARDIEGAWNTEAFF

d_gene: NA
v_gene: TRBV6-1
j_gene: TRBJ1-1
abundance: many
CDR3nt: TGTGCCACCCGGGACAACTTGAACACTGAAGCTTTCTTT
CDR3aa: CATRDNLNTEAFF

d_gene: NA
v_gene: TRBV11-2
j_gene: TRBJ2-1
abundance: many
CDR3nt: TGTGCCAGCAGCCACTCGGGTAGCGGCTACAATGAGCAGTTCTTC
CDR3aa: CASSHSGSGYNEQFF

d_gene: TRBD1
v_gene: TRBV7-2
j_gene: TRBJ1-2
abundance: few
CDR3nt: TGTGCCAGCAGCCGGAGCCTGTCAGGGGGCCGGGATGGCTACACCTTC
CDR3aa: CASSRSLSGGRDGYTF

d_gene: NA
v_gene: TRBV5-1
j_gene: TRBJ2-3
abundance: many
CDR3nt: TGCGCCAGCAGCTGGGGGGGACAGGTGTTCACAGATACGCAGTATTTT
CDR3aa: CASSWGGQVFTDTQYF

d_gene: NA
v_gene: TRBV6-1
j_gene: TRBJ1-4
abundance: many
CDR3nt: TGTGCCAGCAGTGAAGAGGGGTGGAGACCTCATGAAAAACTGTTTTTT
CDR3aa: CASSEEGWRPHEKLFF

d_gene: TRBD2
v_gene: TRBV11-1
j_gene: TRBJ2-3
abundance: many
CDR3nt: TGTGCCAGCAGCTTATCTTTCGTCGGACTAGCGGGAGGTGACGATACGCAGTATTTT
CDR3aa: CASSLSFVGLAGGDDTQYF

d_gene: TRBD2
v_gene: TRBV28
j_gene: TRBJ2-3
abundance: many
CDR3nt: TGTGCCAGCAGGGGACTAGTTAGCACAGATACGCAGTATTTT
CDR3aa: CASRGLVSTDTQYF

d_gene: TRBD1
v_gene: TRBV12-5
j_gene: TRBJ2-5
abundance: NA
CDR3nt: TGTGCTAGTGGCCTCGGGACAGGGGTAGAGACCCAGTACTTC
CDR3aa: CASGLGTGVETQYF

d_gene: NA
v_gene: TRBV12-5
j_gene: TRBJ1-1
abundance: many
CDR3nt: TGTGCTAGTGGTTTCCCCAAAGGACCGAACACTGAAGCTTTCTTT
CDR3aa: CASGFPKGPNTEAFF

d_gene: NA
v_gene: TRBV6-5
j_gene: TRBJ1-1
abundance: few
CDR3nt: TGTGCCAGCAGTTACTCGACCGGGGGGGGAGCTTTCTTT
CDR3aa: CASSYSTGGGAFF

d_gene: NA
v_gene: TRBV28
j_gene: TRBJ1-5
abundance: many
CDR3nt: TGTGCCAGCAGCCTCTTGGTGAATAGCAATCAGCCCCAGCATTTT
CDR3aa: CASSLLVNSNQPQHF

d_gene: TRBD2
v_gene: TRBV4-1
j_gene: TRBJ2-1
abundance: few
CDR3nt: TGCGCCAGCAGCCATCCCCGGGGCGGGAGCGGTGATGAGCAGTTCTTC
CDR3aa: CASSHPRGGSGDEQFF

d_gene: NA
v_gene: TRBV19
j_gene: TRBJ2-1
abundance: many
CDR3nt: TGTGCCAGTAGTATCGCGGTTAGCTCCTACAATGAGCAGTTCTTC
CDR3aa: CASSIAVSSYNEQFF

d_gene: NA
v_gene: TRBV6-1
j_gene: TRBJ2-3
abundance: many
CDR3nt: TGTGCCAGCAGTGATGGACAGCACACAGATACGCAGTATTTT
CDR3aa: CASSDGQHTDTQYF

d_gene: TRBD2
v_gene: TRBV20-1
j_gene: TRBJ2-3
abundance: few
CDR3nt: TGCAGTGCTAGAGATTATCGGCGGGGGACAGATACGCAGTATTTT
CDR3aa: CSARDYRRGTDTQYF

d_gene: TRBD1
v_gene: TRBV2
j_gene: TRBJ2-1
abundance: many
CDR3nt: TGTGCCAGCAGTGTCCGGACAGGGGGCCCTGAGCAGTTCTTC
CDR3aa: CASSVRTGGPEQFF